Below are 19 T cell receptor beta chains sequenced from a single sample in a study of blood T cell repertoires in COVID-19. Here immunoSEQ multiplex PCR was the method, and the copy in TCRdb shows in-frame clones only, minus some. This sample has more than 300,000 clones, with around 92% found just once. Sequencing was done on a sample of peripheral blood. The receptors shown here come from a man between 18 and 29 years old who had recovered from COVID-19.

The CDR3 nucleotides are TGCGCCAGCAGCTTAGGAGGACAGAATGAAAAACTGTTTTTT. It is translated as CASSLGGQNEKLFF. The V gene is TRBV5-1, the J gene TRBJ1-4; D possibly corresponds to TRBD1 (6 bases). The germline V gene has CDR1 SGHRS and CDR2 YFSETQ. V was trimmed by 2 bases and J by 5 bases, leaving 10 bases between them. CDR3 length: 14 amino acids.

The V and J genes are TRBV6-6 and TRBJ2-1; the D gene is possibly TRBD1 (6 bases). The CDR3 extends over 12 amino acids. Looked up from germline, CDR1 is MNHNY and CDR2 is SVGAGI (reference sequence). The ends were cut back, 5 bases at V and 8 bases at J, with 10 bases in the middle. Here the CDR3 DNA reads TGTGCCAGCAGTATCAACAGGGATGAGCAGTTCTTC. Protein: CASSINRDEQFF.

The chain combines TRBV11-2 with TRBJ1-2, with 7 bases fitting TRBD1. Germline CDR1 SGHAT, CDR2 FQNNGV. Trimming took 5 bases from V and 7 from J; bases not matched to a gene: 10. The CDR3 contains 14 residues. CDR3: CASSPPGQPRGYTF. The CDR3 DNA sequence: TGTGCCAGCAGCCCCCCGGGACAGCCCCGTGGCTACACCTTC.

This clone was counted a single time. The chain employs TRBV18 and TRBJ2-2; 11 nucleotides line up with TRBD2. Germline V gene lookup returns CDR1 KGHSH and CDR2 LQKENI. The CDR3 runs 16 residues. The V gene end was trimmed by 3 bases and the J gene end by 6 bases; junction bases not matched to a gene: 6. In DNA, the CDR3 is TGTGCCAGCTCACCGACCGGGACTAGCGGCGCCGGGGAGCTGTTTTTT. Translated, it gives CASSPTGTSGAGELFF.

A word on this clone: The sample contains more than one DNA sequence encoding this CDR3. The chain is built from TRBV27 and TRBJ2-3, with unresolved D. Germline lookup yields CDR1 MNHEY and CDR2 SMNVEV (reference sequence). The CDR3 sequence is 11 residues long. Trimming took 6 bases from V and 2 from J, leaving 3 bases between them. CDR3 coding DNA: TGTGCCAGCAGCCACACAGATACGCAGTATTTT. Its translation is CASSHTDTQYF.

The genes are TRBV10-3 and TRBJ1-6; D is possibly TRBD1 (6 bases). Trimming removed 6 bases from V and 7 bases from J, with 10 bases in between. Germline V gives CDR1 ENHRY, CDR2 SYGVKD. The length of the CDR3 is 13 residues. This chain's CDR3 is CAIRGTGNSPLHF. The DNA of the CDR3 is TGTGCCATCAGGGGAACAGGGAATTCACCCCTCCACTTT.

This clone has just a few counts. The rearrangement uses TRBV5-4 and TRBJ1-1; TRBD1 agrees at 8 bases. Looked up from germline, CDR1 is SGHNT and CDR2 is YYREEE (reference sequence). The junction had 8 bases not matched to a gene; V was cut back by 5 bases and J by 5 bases. This CDR3 contains 14 residues. The CDR3 reads CASRPQGAQTEAFF. In DNA, the CDR3 is TGTGCCAGCAGACCGCAGGGGGCGCAAACTGAAGCTTTCTTT. Supplemented by reference TRBV5-4 and TRBJ1-1, the full variable domain reads ETGVTQSPTHLIKTRGQQVTLRCSSQSGHNTVSWYQQALGQGPQFIFQYYREEENGRGNFPPRFSGLQFPNYSSELNVNALELDDSALYLCASRPQGAQTEAFFGQGTRLTVV.

The CDR3 coding sequence is TGTGCCAGCAGCCCCTTGGGACTAGCGGGGGCGGGGGAGCTGTTTTTT. Its protein is CASSPLGLAGAGELFF. This rearrangement joins TRBV9 to TRBJ2-2, with TRBD2 matching 14 bases. The CDR3 length is 16 residues. Germline V gene lookup returns CDR1 SGDLS and CDR2 YYNGEE. The ends lost 4 bases at V and 8 bases at J; junction bases unmatched: 7. Full variable domain (missing parts from reference TRBV9 and TRBJ2-2): DSGVTQTPKHLITATGQRVTLRCSPRSGDLSVYWYQQSLDQGLQFLIQYYNGEERAKGNILERFSAQQFPDLHSELNLSSLELGDSALYFCASSPLGLAGAGELFFGEGSRLTVL.

This clone appeared a single time. The genes are TRBV5-1 and TRBJ2-1; D is possibly TRBD1 (6 bases). This CDR3 is 16 amino acids long. The V end was cut by 7 bases, the J end by 1 base, with 18 bases between. Germline V gene lookup returns CDR1 SGHRS and CDR2 YFSETQ. DNA of the CDR3: TGCGCCAGCCGGCGACAGGACATTTTATCCTACAATGAGCAGTTCTTC. This gives the protein CASRRQDILSYNEQFF.

This sequence joins TRBV15 and TRBJ2-7, with TRBD1 matching 7 bases. CDR1 is LNHNV, CDR2 YYDKDF, per germline (reference sequence). The junction had 4 bases not matched to a gene; V was cut back by 8 bases and J by 0 bases. The length of the CDR3 is 13 residues. The CDR3: CATPGQSSYEQYF. The CDR3 DNA follows: TGTGCCACCCCGGGACAGAGCTCCTACGAGCAGTACTTC.

The chain recombines TRBV18 with TRBJ2-2; 8 nucleotides agree with TRBD1. Germline values: CDR1 KGHSH, CDR2 LQKENI. V gave up 4 bases and J gave up 0 bases; unmatched junction bases: 4. The CDR3 runs 16 residues. The CDR3 DNA is TGTGCCAGCTCACACGGACAGGGCGCGAACACCGGGGAGCTGTTTTTT. This sequence encodes CASSHGQGANTGELFF.

The sample holds one count of this clone. The V call is TRBV6-5, the J call TRBJ2-7; 13 bases align to TRBD2. V lost 6 bases to trimming and J lost 12 bases; unmatched junction nucleotides: 11. Germline lookup yields CDR1 MNHEY and CDR2 SVGAGI. The CDR3 is made up of 14 amino acids. CDR3 residues: CASRQRTSGGGPYF. The CDR3 DNA sequence: TGTGCCAGCAGACAAAGGACTAGCGGGGGAGGTCCGTACTTC.

This chain uses TRBV11-2 with TRBJ1-5; unclear D gene. Trimming removed 1 base at V and 1 base at J, with 5 bases between. Germline V gives CDR1 SGHAT, CDR2 FQNNGV. This CDR3 is 14 amino acids long. The CDR3 bases are TGTGCCAGCAGCTTAGCGGGAAGCAATCAGCCCCAGCATTTT. Translating gives CASSLAGSNQPQHF.

This clone has just a few counts. The CDR3 region has the DNA TGTGCCAGCAGCCCCTGGGGTACAGGGCCCTACGAGCAGTACTTC. Protein sequence: CASSPWGTGPYEQYF. The chain links TRBV5-4 to TRBJ2-7; D perhaps matches TRBD1 (6 bases). This CDR3 contains 15 residues. Germline CDR1 SGHNT, CDR2 YYREEE (reference sequence). Trimming cost V 4 bases and J 2 bases, with 16 bases left between them.

The rearrangement uses TRBV7-9 and TRBJ1-2, with D possibly matching TRBD1 (6 bases). With 5 bases removed from V and 0 bases from J, the gap between germline ends came to 19 bases. This CDR3 spans 17 amino acids. CDR1 and CDR2 (germline): SEHNR, FQNEAQ (reference sequence). In DNA form, the CDR3 reads TGTGCCAGCAGCACATGGGACACTCAGGGAGCTAACTATGGCTACACCTTC. It yields the protein CASSTWDTQGANYGYTF.

This chain connects TRBV29-1 to TRBJ2-7; D perhaps matches TRBD2 (5 bases). Trimming took off 7 bases at V and 3 bases at J, with 16 bases between the two ends. The CDR3 sequence is 13 residues long. Germline loops: CDR1 SQVTM, CDR2 ANQGSEA. As DNA, the CDR3 is TGCAGCGCTGCGGCGGACGGGAACTACGAGCAGTACTTC. Protein sequence: CSAAADGNYEQYF.

The CDR3 DNA follows: TGTGCCAGCAGTATAGCGGGGGTGATCTACGAGCAGTACTTC. As protein: CASSIAGVIYEQYF. This chain links TRBV27 with TRBJ2-7, with 9 bases aligning to TRBD2. The CDR3 contains 14 residues. J lost 3 bases, V lost 5 bases, and 5 bases had no gene match. Germline CDR1 and CDR2: MNHEY and SMNVEV (reference sequence).

The chain has TRBV6-2 or TRBV6-3 and TRBJ2-1, with TRBD2 matching over 14 bases. CDR1 is MNHEY and CDR2 is SVGEGT in the germline V gene. The length of the CDR3 is 18 residues. V was pared by 5 bases and J by 9 bases, with 15 bases of the junction left unmatched. CDR3 nucleotides: TGTGCCAGCAGTACAGGGACTAGCGGGAGTTCGTATAAAGGTGAGCAGTTCTTC. It yields the protein CASSTGTSGSSYKGEQFF.

The chain has TRBV28 and TRBJ1-2; 10 nucleotides line up with TRBD1. The germline V gene has CDR1 MDHEN and CDR2 SYDVKM. The CDR3 consists of 18 residues. Trimming at V came to 5 bases and at J to 3 bases, leaving 15 bases not matched to a gene. DNA of the CDR3: TGTGCCAGCAGTCCTAATTTATCCGGGACAGGGGATGACTATGGCTACACCTTC. This encodes CASSPNLSGTGDDYGYTF.